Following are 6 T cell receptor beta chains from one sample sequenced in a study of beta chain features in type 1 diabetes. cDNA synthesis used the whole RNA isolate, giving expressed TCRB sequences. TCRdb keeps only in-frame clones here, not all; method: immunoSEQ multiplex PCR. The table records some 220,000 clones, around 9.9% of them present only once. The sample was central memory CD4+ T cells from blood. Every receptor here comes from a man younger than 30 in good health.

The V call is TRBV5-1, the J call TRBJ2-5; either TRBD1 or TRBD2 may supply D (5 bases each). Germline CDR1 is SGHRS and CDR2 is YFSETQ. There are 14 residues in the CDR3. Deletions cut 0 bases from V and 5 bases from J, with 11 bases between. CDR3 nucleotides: TGCGCCAGCAGCTTGGCAGGGACGGAGGAGACCCAGTACTTC. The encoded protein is CASSLAGTEETQYF.

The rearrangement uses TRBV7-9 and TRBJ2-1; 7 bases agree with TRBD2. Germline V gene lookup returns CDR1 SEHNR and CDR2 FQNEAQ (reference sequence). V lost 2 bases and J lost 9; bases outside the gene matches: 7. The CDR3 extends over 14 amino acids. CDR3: CASSLLASGGEQFF. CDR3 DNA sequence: TGTGCCAGCAGCTTATTGGCTAGCGGTGGTGAGCAGTTCTTC.

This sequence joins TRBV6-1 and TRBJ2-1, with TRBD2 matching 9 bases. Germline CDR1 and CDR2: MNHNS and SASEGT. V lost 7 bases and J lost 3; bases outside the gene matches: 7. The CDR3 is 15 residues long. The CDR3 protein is CASNLQLAGYNEQFF. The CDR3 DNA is TGTGCCAGCAATTTACAACTAGCGGGCTACAATGAGCAGTTCTTC.

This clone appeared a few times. In DNA form, the CDR3 reads TGTGCCAGCAGCTTGATTGGCGGTCTCGGAGGGGCCAACGTCCTGACTTTC. Protein sequence: CASSLIGGLGGANVLTF. The J gene is TRBJ2-6, the V gene TRBV5-4; D is ambiguous. The V and J ends lost 1 base and 4 bases respectively, with 15 bases between them. The CDR3 has 17 amino acids. The V gene's germline CDR1 is SGHNT and CDR2 YYREEE (reference sequence).

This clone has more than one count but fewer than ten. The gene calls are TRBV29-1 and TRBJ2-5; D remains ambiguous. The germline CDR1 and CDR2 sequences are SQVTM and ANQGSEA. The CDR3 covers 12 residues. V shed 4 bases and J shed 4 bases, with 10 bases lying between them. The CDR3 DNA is TGCAGCGTTGGTCCCCGCGGAGAGACCCAGTACTTC. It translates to CSVGPRGETQYF.

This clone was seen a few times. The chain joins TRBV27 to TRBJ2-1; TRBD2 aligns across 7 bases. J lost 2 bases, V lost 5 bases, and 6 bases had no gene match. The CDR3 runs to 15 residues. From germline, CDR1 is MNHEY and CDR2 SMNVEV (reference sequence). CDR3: CASSTPLAAYNEQFF. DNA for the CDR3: TGTGCCAGCAGTACGCCTCTAGCGGCCTACAATGAGCAGTTCTTC.